The 26 T cell receptor beta chains below all came from one sample that was sequenced in a study of OX40 agonist ivuxolimab in advanced cancers. Generated by immunoSEQ multiplex PCR, the TCRdb table keeps only in-frame clones and is missing some. The sample has 74,000 or so clones, roughly 81% seen once. The sequencing here drew on CD4+ or CD8+ T cells sorted from blood, taken in a trial of the OX40 agonist ivuxolimab. All receptors come from an adult with an advanced solid tumor such as melanoma, head and neck, liver or kidney cancer.

In its sample, this clone was seen once. V usage is TRBV27 and J usage is TRBJ2-2; TRBD2 is a possible D gene (5 bases). V was clipped by 3 bases and J by 5 bases, with 10 bases between them. Germline V CDR1 and CDR2: MNHEY, SMNVEV (reference sequence). The CDR3 is 14 amino acids. CDR3 in amino acids: CASSFRDRTGELFF. In DNA, the CDR3 is TGTGCCAGCAGTTTTCGGGATAGGACCGGGGAGCTGTTTTTT.

The rearrangement uses TRBV29-1 and TRBJ1-1; D unresolved. The CDR3 length is 13 residues. Trimming removed 5 bases from V and 1 base from J, with 11 bases in between. In germline, CDR1 is SQVTM, CDR2 ANQGSEA. The DNA of the CDR3 is TGCAGCGTTTCGGTAGGGCCGAACACTGAAGCTTTCTTT. Translating gives CSVSVGPNTEAFF.

The V and J genes are TRBV10-3 and TRBJ2-5; no clear D. V was cut by 5 bases and J by 8 bases, with 12 bases left in between. The V gene's germline CDR1 is ENHRY and CDR2 SYGVKD. The CDR3 extends over 12 amino acids. The CDR3, as DNA: TGTGCCATCAGTCCGGACGGCTCAACCCAGTACTTC. The encoded protein is CAISPDGSTQYF.

This CDR3 reads CASSPWTRVNYGYTF. Written as DNA, the CDR3 is TGTGCCAGCAGCCCGTGGACACGGGTAAACTATGGCTACACCTTC. The V call is TRBV7-2, the J call TRBJ1-2, with D perhaps TRBD1 (5 bases). The germline V and J ends were trimmed by 5 bases and 2 bases, with 15 bases remaining between them. The CDR3 consists of 15 residues. Germline lookup yields CDR1 SGHTA and CDR2 FQGNSA.

The chain joins TRBV5-1 to TRBJ2-2; D is possibly TRBD1 (5 bases). The CDR3 loop spans 15 amino acids. Germline lookup yields CDR1 SGHRS and CDR2 YFSETQ. The germline V and J ends were trimmed by 4 bases and 5 bases, with 15 bases remaining between them. The CDR3 loop reads CASSTDMPDTGELFF. The CDR3 DNA reads as TGCGCCAGCAGCACGGACATGCCTGATACCGGGGAGCTGTTTTTT.

In this sample, this clone turned up once. V usage is TRBV2 and J usage is TRBJ2-2; D is unclear. V gave up 5 bases and J gave up 9 bases, with 7 bases separating them. The V gene's germline CDR1 is SNHLY and CDR2 FYNNEI. CDR3 length equals 11 residues. The CDR3 spells CASSSTWELFF. As DNA, the CDR3 is TGTGCCAGCAGTTCTACTTGGGAGCTGTTTTTT.

The V and J genes are TRBV28 and TRBJ1-5; no reliable D call. Per the germline V gene, CDR1 is MDHEN and CDR2 is SYDVKM. The length of the CDR3 is 15 residues. V was clipped by 6 bases and J by 0 bases, with 12 bases between them. DNA for the CDR3: TGTGCCAGCAGAATCTACAAGAATAGCAATCAGCCCCAGCATTTT. It translates to CASRIYKNSNQPQHF.

This chain links TRBV7-8 with TRBJ2-6; 8 bases match TRBD1. The CDR3 is 16 residues long. V shed 4 bases, J shed 2 bases, and the junction held 4 bases outside the gene matches. Germline CDR1 SGHVS, CDR2 FQNEAQ. CDR3 bases: TGTGCCAGCAGCTCCCAGGACAGGGCTGGGGCCAACGTCCTGACTTTC. This sequence encodes CASSSQDRAGANVLTF.

This chain joins TRBV6-1 and TRBJ1-2, with 10 bases aligning to TRBD1. J gave up 6 bases and V 6 bases, and 10 bases lay outside the gene matches. The germline V gene encodes CDR1 MNHNS and CDR2 SASEGT. This CDR3 spans 15 amino acids. CDR3 protein: CASSQLDRGRDGYTF. The CDR3 nucleotides read TGTGCCAGCAGCCAACTCGACAGGGGGCGAGATGGCTACACCTTC.

The chain has TRBV29-1 and TRBJ2-1, with TRBD2 matching over 13 bases. Germline CDR1 and CDR2: SQVTM and ANQGSEA. The V and J ends lost 3 bases and 5 bases, in that order; junction bases with no gene match: 1. CDR3 length: 14 amino acids. CDR3 in DNA: TGCAGCGTTGAGACTAGCGGGAGGCACAATGAGCAGTTCTTC. Residues: CSVETSGRHNEQFF.

This clone showed up just once. V is TRBV5-6 and J is TRBJ2-3; tentative D call: TRBD1 (5 bases). CDR1 and CDR2 (germline): SGHDT, YYEEEE. This CDR3 is built from 14 residues. The V end was cut by 4 bases, the J end by 1 base, with 10 bases between. CDR3 protein: CASSPTARTDTQYF. The CDR3, as DNA: TGTGCCAGCAGCCCGACAGCTCGCACAGATACGCAGTATTTT.

V usage is TRBV5-4 and J usage is TRBJ1-1; D is undetermined. The CDR3 is 12 amino acids. Germline V CDR1 and CDR2: SGHNT, YYREEE (reference sequence). V was pared by 2 bases and J by 1 base, with 3 bases between. The CDR3 is CASSFRNTEAFF. The CDR3 coding sequence is TGTGCCAGCAGCTTTCGGAACACTGAAGCTTTCTTT.

This chain links TRBV28 with TRBJ2-5; the match to TRBD2 covers 10 bases. Per the germline V gene, CDR1 is MDHEN and CDR2 is SYDVKM. J lost 5 bases, V lost 8 bases, and 11 bases had no gene match. The CDR3 loop spans 15 amino acids. The CDR3 here is CASGPSGGAGETQYF. The CDR3 nucleotides are TGTGCCAGCGGACCCAGCGGGGGGGCAGGTGAGACCCAGTACTTC.

The chain carries TRBV10-2 and TRBJ2-7, with 8 nucleotides matching TRBD2. This CDR3 has 16 residues. V trimming: 0 bases; J trimming: 3 bases; junction bases outside the gene matches: 7. CDR1 and CDR2 (germline): WSHSY, SAAADI. The CDR3 coding sequence is TGCGCCAGCAGTGAGTCACCGGGACTAGGGCGCTACGAGCAGTACTTC. It is translated as CASSESPGLGRYEQYF.

Only one count was recorded for this clone. The chain combines TRBV28 with TRBJ1-1; no clear D gene. The CDR3 totals 13 residues. Trimming left V 5 bases short and J 1 base short, with 8 bases between. Germline V gene lookup returns CDR1 MDHEN and CDR2 SYDVKM. CDR3: CASSPPANTEAFF. The CDR3 DNA follows: TGTGCCAGCAGTCCCCCGGCGAACACTGAAGCTTTCTTT.

The chain joins TRBV9 to TRBJ1-2; D unresolved. Germline-derived CDR1 and CDR2 are SGDLS and YYNGEE. CDR3 length equals 12 residues. V was cut by 4 bases and J by 8 bases, with 12 bases left in between. The CDR3 DNA is TGTGCCAGCAGCTCTGACGTTGGCGGCTACACCTTC. Residues: CASSSDVGGYTF. The variable domain in full, with the rest retrieved from reference TRBV9 and TRBJ1-2, is DSGVTQTPKHLITATGQRVTLRCSPRSGDLSVYWYQQSLDQGLQFLIQYYNGEERAKGNILERFSAQQFPDLHSELNLSSLELGDSALYFCASSSDVGGYTFGSGTRLTVV.

J is TRBJ2-4 and V is TRBV30; maybe TRBD2 (6 bases). The CDR3 is 14 residues long. Deletions cut 2 bases from V and 11 bases from J, with 19 bases between. Germline-derived CDR1 and CDR2 are GTSNPN and SVGIG (reference sequence). Here the CDR3 DNA reads TGTGCCTGGAGTTTGGGACTCGGGGGAGTTGTTCAGTACTTC. It encodes CAWSLGLGGVVQYF.

The V and J genes are TRBV5-6 and TRBJ2-1; D possibly corresponds to TRBD2 (6 bases). The CDR3 spans 18 residues. Deletions cut 4 bases from V and 5 bases from J, with 25 bases between. Germline V gives CDR1 SGHDT, CDR2 YYEEEE. CDR3 bases: TGTGCCAGCAGCCTGGGGCCCGGGGGTAGGAGGGTGAACAATGAGCAGTTCTTC. Translated, it gives CASSLGPGGRRVNNEQFF.

The CDR3 region is CASSLVGQGAEEQFF. The CDR3 DNA reads TGTGCCAGCAGCTTGGTTGGACAGGGGGCAGAGGAGCAGTTCTTC. The chain employs TRBV5-4 and TRBJ2-1, with TRBD1 matching 11 bases. The CDR3 is 15 amino acids. Germline-derived CDR1 and CDR2 are SGHNT and YYREEE (reference sequence). The J segment lost 10 bases and the V segment lost 0 bases, leaving 6 bases of the junction unmatched.

The chain combines TRBV5-8 with TRBJ2-3; weak D call: TRBD1 (6 bases). CDR3 length: 15 amino acids. The germline V gene encodes CDR1 SGHTS and CDR2 YDEGEE. V was trimmed by 0 bases and J by 0 bases, leaving 8 bases between them. The CDR3 loop is CASSLGQDSTDTQYF. The DNA for the CDR3 is TGTGCCAGCAGCTTGGGACAGGATAGCACAGATACGCAGTATTTT.

The genes are TRBV7-2 and TRBJ1-1; tentative D call: TRBD1 (5 bases). Germline V gene lookup returns CDR1 SGHTA and CDR2 FQGNSA. The V and J ends lost 5 bases and 8 bases respectively, with 12 bases between them. The CDR3 consists of 12 residues. This chain's CDR3 is CASSRWTLEAFF. CDR3 nucleotides: TGTGCCAGCAGCCGATGGACACTAGAAGCTTTCTTT.

V and J are TRBV18 and TRBJ1-1; no clear D. The CDR3 contains 16 residues. Germline V CDR1 and CDR2: KGHSH, LQKENI. Deletions cut 3 bases from V and 6 bases from J, with 20 bases between. In DNA form, the CDR3 reads TGTGCCAGCTCACCCCTAATGGATCGGACGGCCGCTGAAGCTTTCTTT. Amino acids: CASSPLMDRTAAEAFF.

The chain's CDR3 is CASRYLGQGRGSYGYTF. As DNA, the CDR3 is TGTGCCAGCAGATACCTCGGACAGGGGAGGGGTTCCTATGGCTACACCTTC. The chain recombines TRBV2 with TRBJ1-2; 9 bases are shared with TRBD1. Germline V lookup: CDR1 SNHLY, CDR2 FYNNEI. The CDR3 contains 17 residues. The ends lost 6 bases at V and 4 bases at J; junction bases unmatched: 15.

This chain links TRBV12-5 with TRBJ2-6; no clear D. V was shortened by 2 bases and J by 1 base, with 0 bases between the two germline ends. Germline values: CDR1 LGHNT, CDR2 FRNRAP. This CDR3 has 13 amino acids. This CDR3 is CASGLSGANVLTF. Here the CDR3 DNA reads TGTGCTAGTGGTTTGTCTGGGGCCAACGTCCTGACTTTC.

This clone was observed a handful of times. V usage is TRBV4-1 and J usage is TRBJ1-4; perhaps TRBD1 as D (5 bases). Trimming took 1 base from V and 0 from J, leaving 12 bases between them. The CDR3 is 17 amino acids. Germline V gene data show CDR1 as MGHRA and CDR2 as YSYEKL. The CDR3 region has the DNA TGCGCCAGCAGCCAAGGCCCCACAGGTTCAACTAATGAAAAACTGTTTTTT. It translates to CASSQGPTGSTNEKLFF.

The CDR3 DNA follows: TGTGCCTGGAGTCGGACAGGGGGAGAGACCCAGTACTTC. This gives the protein CAWSRTGGETQYF. The chain carries TRBV30 and TRBJ2-5, with 10 bases identical to TRBD1. Germline CDR1 and CDR2: GTSNPN and SVGIG (reference sequence). V trimming: 2 bases; J trimming: 4 bases; junction bases outside the gene matches: 1. There are 13 residues in the CDR3. The full variable domain, its missing parts supplied by reference TRBV30 and TRBJ2-5, is SQTIHQWPATLVQPVGSPLSLECTVEGTSNPNLYWYRQAAGRGLQLLFYSVGIGQISSEVPQNLSASRPQDRQFILSSKKLLLSDSGFYLCAWSRTGGETQYFGPGTRLLVL.